This T cell receptor beta chain is from a study of cytomegalovirus exposure and HLA in healthy donors (dated by TCRdb to 2015 to 2018). About the study as a whole: An earlier analysis of approximately 640 of the donors reported roughly 270 Gb of sequence data and around 110 million unique TCR beta sequences from roughly 200 million T cells. Besides the first cohort of approximately 710 subjects, a separate validation cohort made up of 120 different subjects was used. HLA typing included class I and class II loci at four-digit resolution. Among about 400 genotyped donors of the cohort, an average of approximately 240,000 unique TCR beta nucleotide sequences was sequenced per donor, of which roughly 17% were non-productive. The study aimed to test whether cataloging public T cell receptors could reveal signatures of past pathogen exposure. Among the roughly 390 genotyped donors, 75% to 90% belonged to the genetic ancestry cluster associated with self-reported Caucasian donors. Using immunosequencing, the study profiled T cell repertoires from 666 subjects and related those repertoires to cytomegalovirus serostatus. Typing coverage differed by locus: A, B, C, DRB1 and DQB1 were typed in roughly 620-630 donors, DQA1 in approximately 520, DPA1 in roughly 590, and DPB1 in just under 490. Because of strong linkage in the cohort, roughly 5 DR-DQ haplotypes were treated as single units for association and clustering. Rather than using new phenotypic data, the later analysis identified candidate immune exposures from TCR beta sequences and from how often those sequences occurred across donors. Donor age, sex, ethnicity and CMV serostatus were collected together with the repertoire data. High-throughput TCR immunosequencing, statistical association of individual TCRs with disease status, and machine learning were combined to predict cytomegalovirus infection status. A later genetic analysis took genome-wide SNP genotypes for about 55% of the 666 donors and used that subset as a discovery cohort. Approximately 310 gigabases of sequencing data and roughly 90 million unique TCR sequences were included in an early release covering about 620 HLA-typed donors. All discovery cohort repertoires had been generated on a single sequencing platform. An earlier analysis of approximately 630 of the donors applied high-throughput TCR beta sequencing to assess whether each TCR beta V gene segment acted as functional or pseudogenic. A later analysis re-analyzed previously published TCR beta repertoires from 500 to 700 donors and added high-resolution HLA genotyping to study TCR occurrence patterns.

The investigation overall reported the following: A group of highly shared sequence variants was considered likely to be a technical artifact of the sequencing pipeline. In a later analysis, several top co-occurrence clusters were reported to appear linked to parvovirus B19, influenza, CMV and Epstein-Barr virus. A later analysis found that TCR association rates varied across HLA loci, with DRB1 alleles showing the most associated TCRs and HLA-C alleles the fewest. When HLA alleles, especially DR and DQ, strongly co-occurred, TCR associations were difficult to assign to individual alleles. For the cohort, immune exposure information was limited to CMV serostatus. Compared with the approximately 600-donor mean, donors in an Asian-associated ancestry cluster had fewer N-insertions in productive TCRs, according to a later genetic analysis. Most TCR sequences were seen in very few donors, while some public TCRs were found in many individuals. Because HLA typing was missing for some donors at each locus, association tests included only the typed subset. Three of the identified cytomegalovirus-associated TCR beta chains were confirmed in vitro to be specific for cytomegalovirus antigens. In this cohort, only TCR beta chains were sequenced, and detectable features were limited by the absence of alpha or paired-chain data. Cytomegalovirus status was reported to be diagnosed by the classifier with high specificity and sensitivity in both the original and validation cohorts. Correlated functional status among segregating V segments might reflect linkage disequilibrium, but an unknown experimental factor could not be ruled out. In an earlier analysis of some 500 of the donors, most TCR beta V segments were observed in productive rearrangements about 87% or about 30% of the time, broadly matching IMGT annotations. In the study, roughly 160 TCR beta chains were listed as associated with cytomegalovirus. In a later analysis, 15,000 to 20,000 TCR beta sequences were associated with specific HLA alleles at a false discovery rate of 0.05. Because the 87-base-pair reads could not distinguish some IMGT-functional V segments, including TRBV6-2 and TRBV6-3, those segments were excluded. A later genetic analysis associated a missense DCLRE1C variant with V-gene and J-gene trimming of TCR beta chains, and an independent cohort replicated the association. According to the authors, the approach could potentially be generalized to other disease states and immunological phenotypes. Most CMV-associated TCR beta chains appeared to be HLA-restricted in a later analysis, and the HLA associations seemed to be driven largely by CMV exposure. Because counts were too low, some 17 rarely observed V segments, including chromosome 9 orphons, were left out of the earlier analysis of about 500 of the donors. Compared with equally common non-associated chains, HLA-associated TCR beta chains in a later analysis were more clonally expanded and had lower generation probabilities. A further reported finding was that TCR beta sequences accurately predicted the HLA-A and HLA-B alleles for most subjects in the first cohort. Presence/absence analyses assumed roughly uniform sequencing depth across donors, an assumption that may not hold.

The cohort consisted of 666 healthy bone marrow donors. All cohort members were sampled while nominally healthy, although unrecorded immune exposures were likely present. The donor was CMV seropositive and belonged to the group of 250 to 300 seropositive cohort members. A peripheral blood sample was provided by each donor, and peripheral blood mononuclear cells were used for TCR beta sequencing. The Qiagen DNeasy Blood Extraction Kit was used to extract genomic DNA from the blood cell samples. V is cut by 3 bases and J by 9 bases, and the space between the germline ends is 20 bases. The germline V gene (reference sequence) specifies PRHDT as CDR1 and FYEKMQ as CDR2. CDR3 length: 15 amino acids, cysteine to phenylalanine. The sequence is cut down to CDR3 DNA, 45 bases in frame from base 1. Library prep was done by the immunoSEQ multiplex PCR assay. For the multiplex PCR, a mixture combining 60 forward primers for TCR Vbeta segments and 13 reverse primers for TCR Jbeta segments was used. A multiplex PCR assay on genomic DNA amplified the CDR3 region of rearranged TCR beta genes. On the Illumina HiSeq System, the amplified TCR beta libraries were sequenced as 87-base-pair reads. On the study's bioinformatics: In a later analysis, roughly 80 million unique TCR beta chains were counted across the approximately 640 repertoires, and around 11 million of these chains were shared by at least two donors. Raw reads were error-corrected and collapsed into unique sequences with a nearest-neighbor algorithm that merged closely related sequences to remove PCR and sequencing errors. Alignment of CDR3 sequences to IMGT reference sequences was used to assign V, D and J gene segments. For a sequence to be retained, a match of at least six nucleotides to both a V gene segment and a J gene segment was required. A rearrangement was called productive if the CDR3 had no stop codons and remained in frame with V and J, and every other rearrangement was called non-productive. CDR3 was defined according to IMGT convention as the region running from the second conserved V-encoded cysteine to the conserved J-encoded phenylalanine. In an earlier analysis of roughly 610 of the donors, sequences lacking an unambiguous match to a single V gene segment were excluded. In an earlier analysis of approximately 500 of the donors, a V segment was called functional when productive rearrangements were above 56.7%, and segregating when the standard deviation between donors exceeded 5%. A statistical classification framework was built to diagnose cytomegalovirus status from the catalog of TCR beta chain sequences. V and J gene assignment, in a later analysis, came from comparing TCR nucleotide sequences with IMGT/GENE-DB human TR gene sequences. In a later analysis, CDR3 sequences and most-parsimonious VDJ recombination scenarios were assigned using the TCRdist pipeline. A later analysis defined each TCR beta chain by its CDR3 amino acid sequence plus V-gene family, and excluded reads lacking a unique V-gene family. A later analysis removed 592 highly shared, low-generation-probability nucleotide sequences to deal with suspected cross-contamination and a sequencing artifact. In a later analysis, a clonal expansion index was calculated for each public chain from normalized within-repertoire ranks of inferred template counts. A later analysis computed generation probabilities with a VDJ recombination model fitted to out-of-frame rearrangements, and checked the results against IGoR. Hypergeometric tests were used in a later analysis to score TCR-TCR, TCR-HLA and TCR-CMV co-occurrence, with a repertoire-size bias correction applied to the TCR pairs. In a later analysis, false discovery rates were estimated by permuting HLA or CMV assignments 20 times. In a later analysis, co-occurring TCRs were grouped using DBSCAN, with TCRdist sequence similarity added in when clustering inside HLA-allele-positive subsets. Co-occurrence clustering excluded repertoires with fewer than 30,000 or more than 120,000 public chains, plus five with anomalous nucleotide sharing. In its TCRdb copy, this immuneACCESS table keeps in-frame sequences only and misses some clones. Where compared with another copy, unresolved V genes explain less than half of these, and the others have no known cause. V and J calls plus clone size are reproduced from that table; the DNA served to infer D and trimming. Across this sample there are some 140,000 clones, with 79% seen only once. Of the sample, over 6% falls within the top ten clones.

Details on this clone: Its antigen remains unidentified. No much larger clone exists at a distance of one base, and base qualities are not known.

This TCR was sampled from a man aged 25 to 40 in good health and CMV-seropositive. The sequencing input was PBMCs. This chain is built from TRBV13 and TRBJ1-2; the D gene is not confidently resolved. The base sequence is TGTGCCAGCAGCTTGCGACACTTGAGTTTTCGGCGCTACACCTTC. Translated, it gives CASSLRHLSFRRYTF.